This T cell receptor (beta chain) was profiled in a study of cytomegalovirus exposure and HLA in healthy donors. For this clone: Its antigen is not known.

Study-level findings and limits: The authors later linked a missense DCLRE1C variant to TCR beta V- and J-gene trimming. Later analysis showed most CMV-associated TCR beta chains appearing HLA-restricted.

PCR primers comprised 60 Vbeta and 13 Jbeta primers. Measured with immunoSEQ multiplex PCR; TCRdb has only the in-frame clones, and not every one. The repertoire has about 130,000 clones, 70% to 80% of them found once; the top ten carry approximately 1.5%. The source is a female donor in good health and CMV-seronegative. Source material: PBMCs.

The CDR3 loop is CSAEAGSQHF. The CDR3 region has the DNA TGCAGTGCCGAGGCCGGAAGCCAGCATTTT. The chain recombines TRBV20-1 with TRBJ1-5; D not resolved. The ends were cut back, 6 bases at V and 12 bases at J, with 12 bases in the middle. Germline V gene lookup returns CDR1 DFQATT and CDR2 SNEGSKA (reference sequence). The CDR3 has 10 amino acids.